The 20 T cell receptor beta chains given below trace back to one sample, sequenced in a study of vaccination effects on CD4 cells after COVID-19 (dated by TCRdb to 2021 to 2024). Their antigens remain unidentified. The ViraFEST assay stimulated PBMC with viral peptide pools and then used TCR sequencing to identify antigen-specific CD4+ T cell clonotypes by expansion. After 10 to 11 days of culture, CD4+ T cells were isolated with the EasySep CD4+ T cell isolation kit. Each participant received two doses of an mRNA SARS-CoV-2 vaccine, either BNT162b2 or mRNA-1273. Library prep was done by the immunoSEQ multiplex PCR assay. TCRdb re-hosts the immuneACCESS table, in-frame sequences only. Its copies lack some clones; in the studies checked, an unresolved V gene accounts for under half of them, and the cause for the rest is not known. This sample is represented by roughly 43,000 clones; 65% to 75% of them were singletons. The top ten hold more than 13% of the sample.

The sequenced sample was CD4+ T cells from PBMCs cultured with HCoV-OC43 spike peptides, obtained after COVID-19 vaccination. This specimen's cell subset or site label, interpreted: HCoV-OC43 spike overlapping peptide pool stimulation. The receptors derive from a human donor who received a COVID-19 vaccine.

This clone appeared a single time. The rearrangement joins TRBV4-1 to TRBJ1-2, with 8 bases that match TRBD1. Germline assignment: CDR1 MGHRA and CDR2 YSYEKL. J gave up 2 bases and V 6 bases, and 2 bases lay outside the gene matches. The CDR3 spans 13 residues. Here the CDR3 reads CASRRTGNYGYTF. The DNA of the CDR3 is TGCGCCAGCAGGCGGACAGGGAACTATGGCTACACCTTC.

The chain recombines TRBV6-5 with TRBJ1-4; D not resolved. This CDR3 has 15 residues. Germline CDR1 is MNHEY and CDR2 is SVGAGI. Trimming removed 7 bases from V and 3 bases from J, with 15 bases in between. The CDR3 nucleotides read TGTGCCAGCACCCAGTTGTCATCCTCTAATGAAAAACTGTTTTTT. Translated: CASTQLSSSNEKLFF.

The V call is TRBV6-1, the J call TRBJ2-2; D gene unclear. CDR1 MNHNS and CDR2 SASEGT come from the germline V gene. There are 14 residues in the CDR3. The germline V and J ends were trimmed by 2 bases and 2 bases, with 6 bases remaining between them. This CDR3 reads CASSELPNTGELFF. In DNA form, the CDR3 reads TGTGCCAGCAGTGAACTACCAAACACCGGGGAGCTGTTTTTT.

This rearrangement joins TRBV11-2 to TRBJ2-1; no definite D call. The V end lost 6 bases, the J end lost 6 bases, and 12 bases lay between the germline ends. The CDR3 contains 13 residues. Germline V gene sequence: CDR1 SGHAT, CDR2 FQNNGV. The chain's CDR3 is CASSTTFGNEQFF. The CDR3 nucleotides read TGTGCCAGCAGTACGACTTTCGGCAATGAGCAGTTCTTC.

The sample holds a few counts of this clone. V is TRBV5-1 and J is TRBJ2-1, with D possibly matching TRBD2 (6 bases). The CDR3 is made up of 14 amino acids. The ends were cut back, 0 bases at V and 9 bases at J, with 13 bases in the middle. Germline CDR1 is SGHRS and CDR2 is YFSETQ. The CDR3 DNA follows: TGCGCCAGCAGCTTGGGTCTAGAGGAGGGTGAGCAGTTCTTC. Encoded protein: CASSLGLEEGEQFF.

This chain links TRBV7-9 with TRBJ2-3, with 11 bases aligning to TRBD2. Germline loops: CDR1 SEHNR, CDR2 FQNEAQ (reference sequence). The CDR3 has 18 residues. Germline trimming cut 4 bases from V and 2 bases from J; bases unmatched to any gene: 11. The CDR3 spells CASSSSSGRNLNTDTQYF. In DNA form, the CDR3 reads TGTGCCAGCAGCTCTTCTAGCGGGAGGAATTTAAACACAGATACGCAGTATTTT.

This clone was seen only a few times. This chain connects TRBV6-5 to TRBJ2-7; D remains unclear. Per germline, CDR1 MNHEY and CDR2 SVGAGI. This CDR3 has 14 amino acids. V shed 0 bases and J shed 1 base, with 7 bases lying between them. In DNA form, the CDR3 reads TGTGCCAGCAGTTACTCTTCCGGATCCTACGAGCAGTACTTC. It translates to CASSYSSGSYEQYF.

The chain employs TRBV5-1 and TRBJ1-2, with D tentatively TRBD1 (6 bases). This CDR3 spans 14 amino acids. V gave up 4 bases and J gave up 2 bases, with 12 bases separating them. In germline, CDR1 is SGHRS, CDR2 YFSETQ. The CDR3 DNA follows: TGCGCCAGCAGCCCAAAGACAGGAAACTATGGCTACACCTTC. Translating it yields CASSPKTGNYGYTF.

The chain carries TRBV6-5 and TRBJ2-7; 8 bases agree with TRBD1. The J segment lost 2 bases and the V segment lost 0 bases, leaving 6 bases of the junction unmatched. The CDR3 is 16 residues long. Looked up from germline, CDR1 is MNHEY and CDR2 is SVGAGI. The CDR3 loop reads CASSYSMTGETYEQYF. The CDR3 coding sequence is TGTGCCAGCAGTTACTCGATGACAGGGGAAACCTACGAGCAGTACTTC.

J is TRBJ1-6 and V is TRBV19; 9 bases agree with TRBD1. J lost 10 bases, V lost 3 bases, and 13 bases had no gene match. Germline V gene lookup returns CDR1 LNHDA and CDR2 SQIVND (reference sequence). This CDR3 spans 17 amino acids. The DNA of the CDR3 is TGTGCCAGTAGTATCCAACCCCGGGACAGGGTCTTGTCACCCCTCCACTTT. It specifies CASSIQPRDRVLSPLHF.

V and J are TRBV5-1 and TRBJ2-3; D is ambiguous. From germline, CDR1 is SGHRS and CDR2 YFSETQ. This CDR3 comprises 16 residues. The V end lost 0 bases, the J end lost 5 bases, and 16 bases lay between the germline ends. The CDR3, as DNA: TGCGCCAGCAGCTTGGGGCGCCGGACGTCCTTAGATACGCAGTATTTT. Its translation: CASSLGRRTSLDTQYF.

CDR3 region: CASSLDGTGEETQYF. The CDR3 DNA is TGCGCCAGCAGCTTAGACGGGACAGGAGAAGAGACCCAGTACTTC. The rearrangement links TRBV5-1 to TRBJ2-5, with 8 bases lining up with TRBD1. The CDR3 totals 15 residues. Germline lookup yields CDR1 SGHRS and CDR2 YFSETQ. The trim removed 2 bases at V and 3 bases at J, leaving 6 bases unmatched.

The chain has TRBV6-5 and TRBJ2-7, with D possibly being TRBD1 (7 bases). CDR3 length: 14 amino acids. Between the trimmed V and J ends, which lost 0 bases and 3 bases, there was a span of 9 bases. The germline gives CDR1 MNHEY, CDR2 SVGAGI. The CDR3 sequence: CASSYSRDSYEQYF. In DNA form, the CDR3 reads TGTGCCAGCAGTTACTCGCGGGACAGCTACGAGCAGTACTTC.

In nucleotides, the CDR3 is TGCGCCAGCAGCCAAGGCGGCGGGGTACCAGATACGCAGTATTTT. Translation gives CASSQGGGVPDTQYF. The genes are TRBV4-1 and TRBJ2-3, with a possible D match to TRBD2 (6 bases). Trimming shortened V by 1 base and J by 4 bases, and 12 bases separated the two germline ends. CDR3 length: 15 amino acids. Germline CDR1 and CDR2: MGHRA and YSYEKL.

V usage is TRBV20-1 and J usage is TRBJ2-5; D ambiguous. V was shortened by 3 bases and J by 3 bases, with 20 bases between the two germline ends. The CDR3 has 16 residues. Germline V gives CDR1 DFQATT, CDR2 SNEGSKA (reference sequence). As DNA, the CDR3 is TGCAGTGCTAGTCTCTTGCTTATAACCGCAGAAGAGACCCAGTACTTC. Its translation is CSASLLLITAEETQYF.

The chain links TRBV27 to TRBJ1-1, with 7 bases aligning to TRBD1. The CDR3 spans 14 residues. Losses at the gene ends were 0 bases for V and 4 bases for J; bases not matched to a gene: 2. The germline V gene encodes CDR1 MNHEY and CDR2 SMNVEV (reference sequence). The DNA for the CDR3 is TGTGCCAGCAGTTTATCTAGGGGGCTCACTGAAGCTTTCTTT. Amino acid sequence: CASSLSRGLTEAFF.

This rearrangement joins TRBV5-1 to TRBJ1-4; the D gene is possibly TRBD1 (6 bases). This CDR3 is 14 amino acids long. Germline CDR1 SGHRS, CDR2 YFSETQ. The germline V and J ends were trimmed by 6 bases and 3 bases, with 12 bases remaining between them. CDR3 sequence reads: CASTPGASNEKLFF. The CDR3 DNA reads TGCGCCAGCACCCCAGGGGCATCTAATGAAAAACTGTTTTTT.

The chain uses TRBV15 and TRBJ2-5; TRBD2 matches 9 bases. With V trimmed by 3 bases and J by 2 bases, 4 bases remained unmatched. Germline V gives CDR1 LNHNV, CDR2 YYDKDF (reference sequence). This CDR3 region has 15 residues. CDR3 residues: CATSSTGLAQETQYF. The CDR3, as DNA: TGTGCCACCAGCAGTACCGGACTAGCGCAAGAGACCCAGTACTTC.

Worth noting for this clone: In the same sample, other DNA sequences code for this CDR3. The V gene is TRBV2, the J gene TRBJ2-6; D is ambiguous. V lost 6 bases, J lost 1 base, and 4 bases lay in between. CDR1 and CDR2 from the germline V gene are SNHLY and FYNNEI. This CDR3 comprises 13 residues. CDR3 DNA sequence: TGTGCCAGCAGCGGGTCTGGGGCCAACGTCCTGACTTTC. Protein: CASSGSGANVLTF.

The chain links TRBV10-3 to TRBJ2-1; D is ambiguous. V lost 0 bases, J lost 7 bases, and 4 bases lay in between. The CDR3 has 12 residues. Germline lookup yields CDR1 ENHRY and CDR2 SYGVKD. This chain's CDR3 is CAISESSNEQFF. The CDR3 coding sequence is TGTGCCATCAGTGAGTCTTCAAATGAGCAGTTCTTC.